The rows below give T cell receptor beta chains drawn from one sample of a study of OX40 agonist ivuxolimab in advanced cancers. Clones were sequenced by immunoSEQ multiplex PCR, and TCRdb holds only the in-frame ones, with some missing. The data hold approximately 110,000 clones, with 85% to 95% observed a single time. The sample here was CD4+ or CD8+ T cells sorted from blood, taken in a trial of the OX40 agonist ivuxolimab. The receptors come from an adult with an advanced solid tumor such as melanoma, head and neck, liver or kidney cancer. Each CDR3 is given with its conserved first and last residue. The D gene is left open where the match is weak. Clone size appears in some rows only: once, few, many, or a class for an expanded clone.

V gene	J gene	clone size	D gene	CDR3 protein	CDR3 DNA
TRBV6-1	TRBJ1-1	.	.	CASSQGAGPMNTEAFF	TGTGCCAGCAGTCAAGGGGCAGGTCCGATGAACACTGAAGCTTTCTTT
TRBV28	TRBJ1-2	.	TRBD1	CASSLPPWTGKDYGYTF	TGTGCCAGCAGTCTACCCCCTTGGACAGGGAAGGACTATGGCTACACCTTC
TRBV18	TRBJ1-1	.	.	CASSPATGRNTEAFF	TGTGCCAGCTCACCAGCGACAGGTAGGAACACTGAAGCTTTCTTT
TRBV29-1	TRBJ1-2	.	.	CSVEDRWEYGYTF	TGCAGCGTTGAAGATCGCTGGGAATATGGCTACACCTTC
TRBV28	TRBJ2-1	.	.	CASRLGGEGIPDEQFF	TGTGCCAGCAGATTAGGGGGGGAGGGTATCCCCGATGAGCAGTTCTTC
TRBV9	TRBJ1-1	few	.	CASSVGLRNSNTEAFF	TGTGCCAGCAGCGTAGGCCTGCGTAACTCCAACACTGAAGCTTTCTTT
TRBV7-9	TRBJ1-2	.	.	CASSSPNPAHYGYTF	TGTGCCAGCAGCTCTCCTAACCCGGCACACTATGGCTACACCTTC
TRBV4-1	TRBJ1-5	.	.	CASSPHRDLENQPQHF	TGCGCCAGCAGCCCACACCGGGACCTCGAAAATCAGCCCCAGCATTTT
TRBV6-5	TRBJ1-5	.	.	CASSYDSYQPQHF	TGTGCCAGCAGTTACGACAGTTATCAGCCCCAGCATTTT
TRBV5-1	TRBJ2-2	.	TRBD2	CASSRGVKGLREVTGELFF	TGCGCCAGCAGCCGCGGGGTTAAGGGCCTTCGGGAGGTTACCGGGGAGCTGTTTTTT
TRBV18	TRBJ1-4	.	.	CASSKGTGEKLFF	TGTGCCAGCTCAAAGGGGACGGGAGAAAAACTGTTTTTT
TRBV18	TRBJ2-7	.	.	CASSPPSGFGYEQYF	TGTGCCAGCTCACCCCCAAGCGGGTTTGGCTACGAGCAGTACTTC
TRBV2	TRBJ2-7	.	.	CASSGPGDSTYEQYF	TGTGCCAGCAGTGGTCCAGGGGACTCAACCTACGAGCAGTACTTC
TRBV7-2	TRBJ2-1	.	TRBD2	CASRPVERGAYNEQFF	TGTGCCAGCAGGCCCGTCGAGCGGGGGGCCTACAATGAGCAGTTCTTC
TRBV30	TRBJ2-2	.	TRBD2	CAWSGRRSGSVSGELFF	TGTGCCTGGAGTGGCCGGAGGAGCGGGAGTGTGTCCGGGGAGCTGTTTTTT
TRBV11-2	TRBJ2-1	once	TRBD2	CASSTSGSGISYNEQFF	TGTGCCAGCAGCACGAGCGGGAGCGGTATCTCCTACAATGAGCAGTTCTTC
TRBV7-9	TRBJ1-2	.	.	CASSLNNKYGYTF	TGTGCCAGCAGCTTAAACAACAAGTATGGCTACACCTTC
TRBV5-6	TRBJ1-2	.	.	CASSLRGAGYGYTF	TGTGCCAGCAGCTTACGAGGGGCAGGCTATGGCTACACCTTC
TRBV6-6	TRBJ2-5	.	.	CASSSRGQETQYF	TGTGCCAGCAGTTCCCGGGGCCAAGAGACCCAGTACTTC
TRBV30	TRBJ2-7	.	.	CAWSVLGRNNPYEQYF	TGTGCCTGGAGTGTACTCGGCAGAAACAACCCCTACGAGCAGTACTTC
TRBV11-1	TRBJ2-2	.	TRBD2	CASSPGTSGTNTGELFF	TGTGCCAGCAGCCCCGGGACTAGCGGAACGAACACCGGGGAGCTGTTTTTT
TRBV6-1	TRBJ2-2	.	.	CASSIVGEGELFF	TGTGCCAGCAGTATCGTGGGGGAAGGGGAGCTGTTTTTT
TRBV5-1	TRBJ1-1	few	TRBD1	CASSWGTGGANTEAFF	TGCGCCAGCAGCTGGGGGACAGGGGGCGCGAACACTGAAGCTTTCTTT
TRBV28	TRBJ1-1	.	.	CASSLSGDTEAFF	TGTGCCAGCAGTTTATCGGGGGACACTGAAGCTTTCTTT
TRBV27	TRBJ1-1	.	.	CASSLTDLMNTEAFF	TGTGCCAGCAGTTTGACAGACCTCATGAACACTGAAGCTTTCTTT
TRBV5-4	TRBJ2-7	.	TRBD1	CASSLAGTGRRGQYF	TGTGCCAGCAGCCTAGCCGGGACAGGGCGACGGGGGCAGTACTTC
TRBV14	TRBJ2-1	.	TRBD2	CASSQWTSGRGVARQRSNEQFF	TGTGCCAGCAGCCAATGGACTAGCGGGAGGGGTGTGGCCCGACAGAGGAGCAATGAGCAGTTCTTC
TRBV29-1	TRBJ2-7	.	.	CSVDNMGAAGSSYEQYF	TGCAGCGTTGATAATATGGGTGCGGCAGGTTCCTCCTACGAGCAGTACTTC
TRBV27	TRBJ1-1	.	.	CASSLRSDLIGTEAFF	TGTGCCAGCAGTTTGAGGTCAGATTTAATCGGAACTGAAGCTTTCTTT
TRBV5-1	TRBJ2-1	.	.	CASSLGGVGYNEQFF	TGCGCCAGCAGCTTGGGAGGGGTGGGCTACAATGAGCAGTTCTTC
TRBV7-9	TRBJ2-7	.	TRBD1	CASSPGDSWEQYF	TGTGCCAGCAGCCCCGGGGACAGCTGGGAGCAGTACTTC
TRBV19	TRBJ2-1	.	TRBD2	CASSRSGLASDEQFF	TGTGCCAGTAGTCGGTCCGGACTAGCGTCGGATGAGCAGTTCTTC
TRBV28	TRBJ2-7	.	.	CASRPVGTYEQYF	TGTGCCAGCAGACCTGTGGGGACCTACGAGCAGTACTTC
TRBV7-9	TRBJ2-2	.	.	CASSASANTGELFF	TGTGCCAGCAGCGCGTCCGCGAACACCGGGGAGCTGTTTTTT
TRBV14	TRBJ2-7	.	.	CASGGYSYEQYF	TGTGCCAGCGGCGGTTACTCCTACGAGCAGTACTTC
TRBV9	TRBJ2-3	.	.	CASSTNTLGTGSGTQYF	TGTGCCAGCAGCACTAATACCCTCGGGACCGGGTCCGGTACGCAGTATTTT
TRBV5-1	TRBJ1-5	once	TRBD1	CASSLGLGQALPQHF	TGCGCCAGCAGCTTGGGGCTGGGACAGGCCTTGCCCCAGCATTTT
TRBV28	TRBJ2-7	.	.	CASSLGGAGGPYEQYF	TGTGCCAGCAGTTTGGGGGGGGCAGGGGGCCCCTACGAGCAGTACTTC
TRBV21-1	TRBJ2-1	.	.	CASSKGGGVAGGSNEQFF	.
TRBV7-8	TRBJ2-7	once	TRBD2	CASTLLRGPRTSGITYEQYF	TGTGCCAGCACCCTTCTGAGGGGGCCCCGGACTAGCGGCATAACCTACGAGCAGTACTTC
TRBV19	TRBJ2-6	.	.	CASSKTTAFSGANVLTF	TGTGCCAGTAGTAAGACGACAGCATTTTCTGGGGCCAACGTCCTGACTTTC
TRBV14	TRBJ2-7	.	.	CASSQVSGVSYEQYF	TGTGCCAGCAGCCAAGTCAGTGGCGTCTCCTACGAGCAGTACTTC
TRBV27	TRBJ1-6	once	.	CASMAGVLSPLHF	TGTGCCAGCATGGCAGGGGTCCTTTCACCCCTCCACTTT